The 28 T cell receptor beta chains listed next were all sequenced from one sample in a study of T cell responses to AZD1222 COVID-19 vaccine. Sequencing was performed with immunoSEQ multiplex PCR; in TCRdb, only in-frame clones are kept and a portion is missing. The sample's table shows more than 110,000 clones. The sample was peripheral blood. These receptors were collected from an adult in good health.

The chain is built from TRBV28 and TRBJ1-1; D remains ambiguous. The CDR3 spans 12 residues. Trimming cost V 6 bases and J 7 bases, with 12 bases left between them. CDR1 and CDR2 (germline): MDHEN, SYDVKM. The CDR3 DNA reads as TGTGCCAGCAGCCCCAGTGGCCATGAAGCTTTCTTT. Amino acid sequence: CASSPSGHEAFF. Filled out from reference TRBV28 and TRBJ1-1, the complete variable domain reads DVKVTQSSRYLVKRTGEKVFLECVQDMDHENMFWYRQDPGLGLRLIYFSYDVKMKEKGDIPEGYSVSREKKERFSLILESASTNQTSMYLCASSPSGHEAFFGQGTRLTVV.

The gene calls are TRBV4-1 and TRBJ2-7; tentative D call: TRBD1 (6 bases). Trimming removed 4 bases at V and 3 bases at J, with 16 bases between. Germline CDR1 MGHRA, CDR2 YSYEKL. The CDR3 loop spans 15 amino acids. Here the CDR3 reads CASSPLPGVGYEQYF. CDR3 in DNA: TGCGCCAGCAGCCCTCTCCCAGGGGTGGGCTACGAGCAGTACTTC.

The V call is TRBV4-1, the J call TRBJ2-3; D is perhaps TRBD2 (6 bases). Germline V gives CDR1 MGHRA, CDR2 YSYEKL. This CDR3 contains 16 residues. The ends were cut back, 6 bases at V and 0 bases at J, with 16 bases in the middle. The CDR3, as DNA: TGCGCCAGCAGACCGATACGGGACTCTAGCACAGATACGCAGTATTTT. This sequence encodes CASRPIRDSSTDTQYF.

The V and J genes are TRBV2 and TRBJ2-1; D may be TRBD1 or TRBD2 (6 bases each). Trimming took off 5 bases at V and 10 bases at J, with 12 bases between the two ends. The CDR3 spans 12 residues. The germline CDR1 and CDR2 sequences are SNHLY and FYNNEI. This CDR3 reads CASSWGAEEQFF. The CDR3 DNA follows: TGTGCCAGCAGTTGGGGGGCGGAAGAGCAGTTCTTC.

The chain combines TRBV4-2 with TRBJ1-2; no reliable D call. CDR1 and CDR2 from the germline V gene are LGHNA and YNFKEQ. Trimming stripped 0 bases from V and 3 bases from J, with 11 bases between. The CDR3 loop spans 15 amino acids. CDR3 coding DNA: TGTGCCAGCAGCCAAGACCAAACAGTAGACTATGGCTACACCTTC. Its protein product is CASSQDQTVDYGYTF.

J is TRBJ1-2 and V is TRBV27; D unresolved. Trimming stripped 0 bases from V and 8 bases from J, with 19 bases between. Per germline, CDR1 MNHEY and CDR2 SMNVEV (reference sequence). The CDR3 has 16 residues. This chain's CDR3 is CASSLSSHPGRDGYTF. The CDR3 region has the DNA TGTGCCAGCAGTTTATCCTCCCATCCCGGGCGTGACGGCTACACCTTC.

The genes are TRBV21-1 and TRBJ1-2. TRBV21-1 is marked as a pseudogene. This CDR3 contains 16 residues. CDR3 residues: CASSKYVRHHGRPGTF. CDR3 in DNA: TGTGCCAGCAGCAAATATGTTCGACACCACGGGAGGCCCGGCACCTTC.

The V gene is TRBV27, the J gene TRBJ1-1; unclear D gene. The CDR3 is made up of 15 amino acids. The germline CDR1 and CDR2 sequences are MNHEY and SMNVEV (reference sequence). The V and J ends lost 2 bases and 3 bases respectively, with 13 bases between them. The DNA for the CDR3 is TGTGCCAGCAGTTTAACCGGAAGACGGGACACTGAAGCTTTCTTT. As protein: CASSLTGRRDTEAFF.

The J gene is TRBJ1-6, the V gene TRBV25-1; no firm D call. The CDR3 length is 14 residues. V lost 6 bases and J lost 12, with 18 bases in between. Germline loops: CDR1 MGHDK, CDR2 SYGVNS. The chain's CDR3 is CASSDWDSFQPLHF. The CDR3 region has the DNA TGTGCCAGCAGCGACTGGGATAGTTTTCAACCCCTCCACTTT.

The gene calls are TRBV7-2 and TRBJ1-6; TRBD1 is a possible D gene (5 bases). Germline V gene lookup returns CDR1 SGHTA and CDR2 FQGNSA. V shed 2 bases and J shed 4 bases, with 12 bases lying between them. The CDR3 is made up of 16 amino acids. The CDR3 bases are TGTGCCAGCAGCTTAAGGCAGGGAGGGTATAATTCACCCCTCCACTTT. Amino acid sequence: CASSLRQGGYNSPLHF.

The gene calls are TRBV5-4 and TRBJ1-2, with D tentatively TRBD1 (6 bases). The CDR3 contains 16 residues. Germline V gives CDR1 SGHNT, CDR2 YYREEE (reference sequence). Trimming stripped 5 bases from V and 8 bases from J, with 25 bases between. CDR3 sequence: CASRFSPGHKRGGYTF. In DNA form, the CDR3 reads TGTGCCAGCAGGTTCTCGCCGGGACATAAAAGGGGAGGCTACACCTTC.

V usage is TRBV6-5 and J usage is TRBJ1-2; 7 bases agree with TRBD1. Trimming removed 6 bases from V and 6 bases from J; junction bases left unmatched: 10. Germline CDR1 MNHEY, CDR2 SVGAGI. This CDR3 is built from 14 residues. As DNA, the CDR3 is TGTGCCAGCAGGACAGGGTCAGGGACACATGGCTACACCTTC. It specifies CASRTGSGTHGYTF.

The J gene is TRBJ1-1, the V gene TRBV5-1; no reliable D call. From germline, CDR1 is SGHRS and CDR2 YFSETQ. V was shortened by 1 base and J by 5 bases, with 9 bases between the two germline ends. The CDR3 loop spans 13 amino acids. The CDR3 DNA reads TGCGCCAGCAGCTTGCAGGACGGGACTGAAGCTTTCTTT. Encoded protein: CASSLQDGTEAFF.

The chain uses TRBV30 and TRBJ2-3; TRBD2 matches 12 bases. Trimming at V came to 1 base and at J to 6 bases, leaving 2 bases not matched to a gene. Germline values: CDR1 GTSNPN, CDR2 SVGIG (reference sequence). The CDR3 length is 14 residues. This chain's CDR3 is CAWSGLAGGDTQYF. The CDR3 coding sequence is TGTGCCTGGAGTGGGCTAGCGGGGGGGGATACGCAGTATTTT.

The chain combines TRBV2 with TRBJ1-2; 8 bases fit TRBD1. Germline loops: CDR1 SNHLY, CDR2 FYNNEI. This CDR3 has 15 amino acids. The V and J ends lost 5 bases and 6 bases, in that order; junction bases with no gene match: 11. The CDR3: CASSTISGQGNGYTF. The CDR3 DNA reads TGTGCCAGCAGTACCATTTCCGGACAGGGAAATGGCTACACCTTC.

In regard to this clone: In the same sample, other DNA sequences code for this CDR3. This rearrangement joins TRBV12-3 or TRBV12-4 to TRBJ2-7; D gene unclear. The CDR3 length is 13 residues. V lost 1 base and J lost 0, with 4 bases in between. The CDR3 spells CASSLGGSYEQYF. The CDR3 DNA reads TGTGCCAGCAGTTTAGGGGGCTCCTACGAGCAGTACTTC.

This chain joins TRBV20-1 and TRBJ1-2; 9 positions match TRBD1. The germline CDR1 and CDR2 sequences are DFQATT and SNEGSKA (reference sequence). The CDR3 contains 11 residues. The CDR3 DNA sequence: TGCACCGGGACAGGGTTTGGTGGCTACACCTTC. It encodes CTGTGFGGYTF.

This chain uses TRBV5-1 with TRBJ1-2, with 10 positions matching TRBD1. The V gene's germline CDR1 is SGHRS and CDR2 YFSETQ. This CDR3 is built from 15 residues. Unmatched junction bases numbered 7, after V lost 2 bases and J lost 6 bases. CDR3 in amino acids: CASSFTGTGDHGYTF. The CDR3 DNA is TGCGCCAGCAGCTTTACCGGGACAGGGGATCATGGCTACACCTTC.

The chain joins TRBV7-7 to TRBJ2-5; D may correspond to TRBD1 or TRBD2 (5 bases each). V was pared by 5 bases and J by 4 bases, with 14 bases between. Germline CDR1 reads SSHAT; CDR2 reads FNYEAQ (reference sequence). CDR3 size: 14 residues. The CDR3 sequence: CASSPGTAAETQYF. The CDR3, as DNA: TGTGCCAGCAGCCCCGGGACGGCGGCAGAGACCCAGTACTTC.

The chain carries TRBV18 and TRBJ1-5, with D tentatively TRBD1 (5 bases). Germline CDR1 is KGHSH and CDR2 is LQKENI. Trimming removed 3 bases at V and 0 bases at J, with 9 bases between. CDR3 size: 15 residues. CDR3 sequence (DNA): TGTGCCAGCTCACCGACAGAATATAGCAATCAGCCCCAGCATTTT. It yields the protein CASSPTEYSNQPQHF.

The chain links TRBV9 to TRBJ2-7; 9 bases line up with TRBD2. The CDR3 has 15 residues. CDR1 SGDLS and CDR2 YYNGEE come from the germline V gene. Trimming took 5 bases from V and 6 from J; bases not matched to a gene: 12. The CDR3 reads CASSPSRGGAVEQYF. CDR3 DNA sequence: TGTGCCAGCAGTCCCTCGCGGGGGGGCGCCGTCGAGCAGTACTTC.

The chain is built from TRBV6-2 or TRBV6-3 and TRBJ1-2; no clear D gene. In germline, CDR1 is MNHEY, CDR2 SVGEGT. Trimming left V 2 bases short and J 5 bases short, with 9 bases between. CDR3 length: 13 amino acids. The CDR3 bases are TGTGCCAGCAGTTACAACACCGGGTATGGCTACACCTTC. It encodes CASSYNTGYGYTF.

This chain uses TRBV5-6 with TRBJ1-1; no reliable D call. Germline V lookup: CDR1 SGHDT, CDR2 YYEEEE. Between the trimmed V and J ends, which lost 2 bases and 2 bases, there was a span of 13 bases. This CDR3 is 15 amino acids long. This CDR3 is CASSFVWGYNTEAFF. Written as DNA, the CDR3 is TGTGCCAGCAGCTTTGTTTGGGGATACAACACTGAAGCTTTCTTT.

This sequence joins TRBV9 and TRBJ1-4, with D possibly TRBD1 on 6 matching bases. The germline V and J ends were trimmed by 2 bases and 2 bases, with 7 bases remaining between them. The germline gives CDR1 SGDLS, CDR2 YYNGEE. The CDR3 has 14 amino acids. The CDR3 loop reads CASSVRGTNEKLFF. The CDR3 nucleotides are TGTGCCAGCAGCGTTAGGGGGACTAATGAAAAACTGTTTTTT.

The DNA for the CDR3 is TGTGCCAGCAGTAGCGGGGGCCGTAGAGATGAGCAGTTCTTC. It is translated as CASSSGGRRDEQFF. This chain uses TRBV6-6 with TRBJ2-1, with 8 bases matching TRBD2. This CDR3 spans 14 amino acids. The germline gives CDR1 MNHNY, CDR2 SVGAGI (reference sequence). The V segment lost 5 bases and the J segment 8 bases; nucleotides outside the gene matches: 8.

This chain links TRBV11-3 with TRBJ2-1; 8 bases are shared with TRBD1. Germline V gene lookup returns CDR1 SGHNT and CDR2 YENEEA. The CDR3 is 14 amino acids. The V segment lost 5 bases and the J segment 9 bases; nucleotides outside the gene matches: 9. The CDR3, as DNA: TGTGCCAGCAGCCCCCGGACAGGGTCTGGTGAGCAGTTCTTC. Protein: CASSPRTGSGEQFF.

The J gene is TRBJ1-1, the V gene TRBV10-3, with D tentatively TRBD1 (5 bases). This CDR3 is built from 15 residues. Germline V CDR1 and CDR2: ENHRY, SYGVKD. The ends were cut back, 5 bases at V and 2 bases at J, with 15 bases in the middle. The DNA for the CDR3 is TGTGCCATCAGTTCCCCGGGGGGTGGAAACACTGAAGCTTTCTTT. Encoded protein: CAISSPGGGNTEAFF.

This sequence joins TRBV12-3 or TRBV12-4 and TRBJ1-2, with D uncertain. The CDR3 sequence is 13 residues long. V dropped 3 bases and J dropped 5 bases, with 10 bases sitting between them. The CDR3 here is CASSFNADYGYTF. In nucleotides, the CDR3 is TGTGCCAGCAGTTTTAATGCGGATTATGGCTACACCTTC.